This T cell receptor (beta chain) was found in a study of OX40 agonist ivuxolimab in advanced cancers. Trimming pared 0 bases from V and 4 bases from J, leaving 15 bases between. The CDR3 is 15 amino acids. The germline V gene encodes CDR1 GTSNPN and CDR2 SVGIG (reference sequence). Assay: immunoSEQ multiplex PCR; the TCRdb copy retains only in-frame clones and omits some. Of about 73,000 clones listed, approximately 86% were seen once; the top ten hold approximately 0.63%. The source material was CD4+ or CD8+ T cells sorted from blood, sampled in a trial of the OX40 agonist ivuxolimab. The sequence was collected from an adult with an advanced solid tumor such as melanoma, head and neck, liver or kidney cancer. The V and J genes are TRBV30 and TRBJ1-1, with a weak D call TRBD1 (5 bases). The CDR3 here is CAWSVGSGGITEAFF. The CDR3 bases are TGTGCCTGGAGTGTAGGGTCCGGGGGTATCACTGAAGCTTTCTTT.